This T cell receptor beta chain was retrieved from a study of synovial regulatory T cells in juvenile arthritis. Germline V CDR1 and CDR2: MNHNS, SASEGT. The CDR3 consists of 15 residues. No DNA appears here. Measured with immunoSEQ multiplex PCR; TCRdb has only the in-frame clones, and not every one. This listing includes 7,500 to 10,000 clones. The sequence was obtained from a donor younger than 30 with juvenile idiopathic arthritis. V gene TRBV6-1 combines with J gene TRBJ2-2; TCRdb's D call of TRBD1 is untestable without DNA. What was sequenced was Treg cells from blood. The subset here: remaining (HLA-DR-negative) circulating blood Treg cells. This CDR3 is CASTRLQGAGGELFF.